This TCR beta chain was captured in a study of blood T cell repertoires in COVID-19. At the level of the study: From T cells, B-cell-depleted T cells, or PBMCs came the material, which was cDNA or gDNA.

Original handling: Amplification of reference gene primers provided the estimated nucleated cell counts. Produced via immunoSEQ multiplex PCR; TCRdb's table is partial and in-frame only. For V, J and clone size, that table is used; D and trimming come from the DNA. Altogether under 300,000 clones are present, around nine tenths being singletons, with the ten largest covering 2% to 2.5%. In terms of age and location, participants ranged from about 18 to 95 years and lived in under 30 US areas. CDR1 WNHNN and CDR2 SYGVQD come from the germline V gene (reference sequence). This CDR3 region has 14 residues. V shed 0 bases and J 5 bases; nucleotides not matched to a gene: 3.

Sequences were obtained from PBMCs or T cells enriched from blood (not recorded which). This clonotype originated in a woman aged 60-75 years in a cohort exposed to, infected with or recovered from COVID-19 (not recorded which). The chain employs TRBV10-1 and TRBJ2-7, with 8 bases identical to TRBD2. CDR3 residues: CASSESLAGHEQYF. CDR3 nucleotide sequence: TGCGCCAGCAGTGAGTCGCTAGCGGGCCACGAGCAGTACTTC.